Only a few counts were recorded for the clone carrying this T cell receptor beta chain. Produced via immunoSEQ multiplex PCR; TCRdb's table is partial and in-frame only. The sample contains 65,000 to 90,000 clones, 80% to 95% of which appear only once. The V gene lost 6 bases and the J gene lost 6 bases, with 20 bases spanning the gap. Germline V CDR1 and CDR2: MNHNS, SASEGT. The CDR3 covers 15 residues. This entry belongs to a study of T cell changes during pregnancy in multiple sclerosis. The J gene is TRBJ1-1, the V gene TRBV6-1; D is possibly TRBD1 (6 bases). The receptor's source is a female donor with multiple sclerosis, enrolled in a pregnancy study. This sample comprised peripheral blood, obtained in the second trimester of pregnancy. The chain's CDR3 is CASSGERTGRPEAFF. The CDR3 region has the DNA TGTGCCAGCAGCGGGGAGAGAACAGGGCGGCCTGAAGCTTTCTTT.